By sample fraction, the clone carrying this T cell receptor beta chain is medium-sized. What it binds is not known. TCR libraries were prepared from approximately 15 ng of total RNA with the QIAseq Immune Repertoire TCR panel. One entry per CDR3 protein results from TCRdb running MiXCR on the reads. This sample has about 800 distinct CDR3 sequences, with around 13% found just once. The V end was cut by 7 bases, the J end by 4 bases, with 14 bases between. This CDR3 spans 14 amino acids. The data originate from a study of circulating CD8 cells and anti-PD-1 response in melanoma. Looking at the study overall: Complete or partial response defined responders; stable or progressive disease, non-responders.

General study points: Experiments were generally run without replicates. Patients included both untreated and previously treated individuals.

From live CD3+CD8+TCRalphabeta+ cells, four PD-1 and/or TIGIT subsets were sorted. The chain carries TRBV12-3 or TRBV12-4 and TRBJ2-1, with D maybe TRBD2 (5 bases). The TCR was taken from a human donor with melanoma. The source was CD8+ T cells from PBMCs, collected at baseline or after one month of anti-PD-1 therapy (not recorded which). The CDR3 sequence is CASTFGSGYNEQFF. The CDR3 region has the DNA TGTGCCAGCACATTTGGGAGCGGATACAATGAGCAGTTCTTC.